This is a list of T cell receptor beta chains from one sample in a study of cytomegalovirus exposure and HLA in healthy donors. Produced via immunoSEQ multiplex PCR; TCRdb's table is partial and in-frame only. The repertoire holds 120,000 or so clones, with over 60% as singletons. Sequenced material: PBMCs. Source of these receptors: a woman in her forties in good health and CMV-seronegative. Each CDR3 is given without its conserved first and last residue.

cdr3_aa j_call cdr3_length v_call
ASSLGQGLGETQY TRBJ2-5 13 TRBV9
ASRRGSDEQY TRBJ2-7 10 TRBV27
ASSPELGRATQY TRBJ2-3 12 TRBV4-1
ASSVGGSGLEQF TRBJ2-1 12 TRBV9
ATSRDNGNTEAF TRBJ1-1 12 TRBV15
ASSQDPGNYGYT TRBJ1-2 12 TRBV14
ASSTETMDRLRGYT TRBJ1-2 14 TRBV28
ASSASLAGPYNEQF TRBJ2-1 14 TRBV28
ASSRQGYTGELF TRBJ2-2 12 TRBV7-2
ASSSPDREEAKNSQY TRBJ2-4 15 TRBV5-4
ASRLTGPLMNTEAF TRBJ1-1 14 TRBV12-2
ASNKGLGQETQY TRBJ2-5 12 TRBV19
ASSLTLTGLSSYEQY TRBJ2-7 15 TRBV5-1
ASSFGAPDYGYT TRBJ1-2 12 TRBV5-8
ASSSDGTSGSWYEQY TRBJ2-7 15 TRBV28
APRATAYEQY TRBJ2-7 10 TRBV9
SVAGGPLYNEQF TRBJ2-1 12 TRBV29-1
ASRQTIAGGRQETQY TRBJ2-5 15 TRBV11-2
ASSLSTSGGTQETQY TRBJ2-5 15 TRBV2
ASSGGLAPNIQY TRBJ2-4 12 TRBV5-4
ASSVTGASTDTQY TRBJ2-3 13 TRBV9
ASSKDRGITEAF TRBJ1-1 12 TRBV18
ASRKVSGSNQPQH TRBJ1-5 13 TRBV27
ASSSRGGVETQY TRBJ2-5 12 TRBV6-5
ASSYFSRGTGELF TRBJ2-2 13 TRBV6-6
ASRDRGTDTQY TRBJ2-3 11 TRBV6-5
ASSLVSGRAYEQY TRBJ2-7 13 TRBV7-9
ASSRYLSAGELF TRBJ2-2 12 TRBV6-1
ASRPVREAVNEQF TRBJ2-1 13 TRBV6-5
ASSLWERETGELF TRBJ2-2 13 TRBV5-1
ASSTHRGPSSGANVLT TRBJ2-6 16 TRBV11-3
ATSSKGGQGEQY TRBJ2-7 12 TRBV15
ASSSAGGSYEQY TRBJ2-7 12 TRBV27
ASSVGWREGGADTQY TRBJ2-3 15 TRBV9
ASQTGSSLSYGYT TRBJ1-2 13 TRBV6-1
ASSILAGGNEQF TRBJ2-1 12 TRBV9
ASSQDLSAAPAF TRBJ1-1 12 TRBV4-2
ASSISGFYNEQF TRBJ2-1 12 TRBV27
ASSLQGAVSGYT TRBJ1-2 12 TRBV28
ASSESTGAYSYEQY TRBJ2-7 14 TRBV10-2
SVEGGRKADTQY TRBJ2-3 12 TRBV29-1
ASSIDQVGTQY TRBJ2-5 11 TRBV19
ASVVYQETQY TRBJ2-5 10 TRBV2
ASSIGQGVGELF TRBJ2-2 12 TRBV27
ASSDGGFQETQY TRBJ2-5 12 TRBV5-4
ASSSANDALAKNSQY TRBJ2-4 15 TRBV5-1
ASSFGQRNTEAF TRBJ1-1 12 TRBV5-4
ASSLLADAYNEQF TRBJ2-1 13 TRBV11-3
ASSPLNGETQY TRBJ2-5 11 TRBV18
ASSPSAGIEETQY TRBJ2-5 13 TRBV18
ASRDLDSSKETQY TRBJ2-5 13 TRBV6-5
ASCPSAGTDTQY TRBJ2-3 12 TRBV7-2
ASSIFPGGGTDTQY TRBJ2-3 14 TRBV19
ASSLTSGYEQY TRBJ2-7 11 TRBV27
ASSLSQGVQPQH TRBJ1-5 12 TRBV28